Shown below are 20 T cell receptor beta chains from a single sample sequenced in a study of control samples from healthy donors and cancer patients. This table comes from immunoSEQ multiplex PCR, and its TCRdb copy is limited to in-frame clones, with some not included. Of 76,000 or so clones listed, around nine tenths are singletons. The sample consisted of PBMCs. The receptor set was obtained from a woman aged 50 to 60 with colorectal cancer.

This sequence joins TRBV15 and TRBJ2-3; D call uncertain. CDR1 and CDR2 from the germline V gene are LNHNV and YYDKDF (reference sequence). The CDR3 is 13 amino acids. V was shortened by 4 bases and J by 3 bases, with 8 bases between the two germline ends. The CDR3 coding sequence is TGTGCCACCAGCACCCGACTGACAGATACGCAGTATTTT. Protein sequence: CATSTRLTDTQYF.

The J gene is TRBJ1-2, the V gene TRBV5-6; D unclear. Germline CDR1 SGHDT, CDR2 YYEEEE. This CDR3 has 14 amino acids. V shed 4 bases and J shed 3 bases, with 13 bases lying between them. Here the CDR3 reads CASSPKGGYYGYTF. CDR3 DNA sequence: TGTGCCAGCAGCCCCAAAGGAGGGTACTATGGCTACACCTTC.

This chain uses TRBV18 with TRBJ2-2; D is perhaps TRBD1 (6 bases). CDR3 length: 16 residues. The germline V gene encodes CDR1 KGHSH and CDR2 LQKENI. V dropped 1 base and J dropped 0 bases, with 9 bases sitting between them. CDR3 DNA sequence: TGTGCCAGCTCACCACGGGGGCCCCCGAACACCGGGGAGCTGTTTTTT. Translated: CASSPRGPPNTGELFF.

This chain connects TRBV7-2 to TRBJ1-2, with TRBD1 identical over 10 bases. The CDR3 is 15 residues long. The V gene end was trimmed by 4 bases and the J gene end by 3 bases; junction bases not matched to a gene: 5. Germline V gives CDR1 SGHTA, CDR2 FQGNSA. The CDR3 DNA sequence: TGTGCCAGCAGCTGGCCGGGACAGGGGCACTATGGCTACACCTTC. Protein sequence: CASSWPGQGHYGYTF.

The chain links TRBV4-3 to TRBJ2-3; TRBD1 is a possible D gene (6 bases). The germline V and J ends were trimmed by 1 base and 0 bases, with 11 bases remaining between them. There are 16 residues in the CDR3. CDR1 is LGHNA and CDR2 is YSLEER in the germline V gene. CDR3: CASSQASDSSTDTQYF. CDR3 bases: TGCGCCAGCAGCCAAGCATCGGACAGTAGCACAGATACGCAGTATTTT.

This clone was detected once. The rearrangement joins TRBV6-2 or TRBV6-3 to TRBJ1-2; tentative D call: TRBD1 (6 bases). The germline CDR1 and CDR2 sequences are MNHEY and SVGEGT. CDR3 size: 15 residues. With 2 bases removed from V and 6 bases from J, the gap between germline ends came to 16 bases. The CDR3 reads CASSYRAGAGNGYTF. For the CDR3, the DNA is TGTGCCAGCAGTTACCGAGCAGGGGCGGGGAATGGCTACACCTTC.

The V gene is TRBV19, the J gene TRBJ1-5; TRBD1 is a possible D gene (6 bases). The CDR3 is 15 residues long. With 3 bases removed from V and 0 bases from J, the gap between germline ends came to 9 bases. CDR1 is LNHDA and CDR2 is SQIVND in the germline V gene (reference sequence). DNA of the CDR3: TGTGCCAGTAGTATTCGGGACAATAGCAATCAGCCCCAGCATTTT. It encodes CASSIRDNSNQPQHF.

The chain carries TRBV6-5 and TRBJ1-1, with TRBD1 as a possible D gene (5 bases). Trimming took off 4 bases at V and 2 bases at J, with 8 bases between the two ends. Germline CDR1 is MNHEY and CDR2 is SVGAGI. This CDR3 is built from 13 residues. CDR3 sequence reads: CASSSDRNTEAFF. CDR3 nucleotides: TGTGCCAGCAGTTCTGACAGAAACACTGAAGCTTTCTTT.

The gene calls are TRBV10-3 and TRBJ2-5; 11 positions agree with TRBD2. J gave up 2 bases and V 11 bases, and 4 bases lay outside the gene matches. The CDR3 spans 13 residues. Germline CDR1 ENHRY, CDR2 SYGVKD. The CDR3 here is CASRLAGQETQYF. The CDR3 DNA reads TGTGCCTCCCGACTAGCGGGACAAGAGACCCAGTACTTC.

The chain recombines TRBV4-1 with TRBJ2-1; D ambiguous. The germline CDR1 and CDR2 sequences are MGHRA and YSYEKL. The CDR3 is 12 residues long. Trimming took off 1 base at V and 9 bases at J, with 7 bases between the two ends. CDR3 nucleotide sequence: TGCGCCAGCAGCCAAGCGTCCGGTGAGCAGTTCTTC. It yields the protein CASSQASGEQFF.

The chain carries TRBV7-3 and TRBJ1-1, with 9 bases fitting TRBD1. CDR3 length: 12 amino acids. With 4 bases clipped from V and 12 bases from J, the junction kept 6 bases outside the gene matches. The germline V gene encodes CDR1 SGHTA and CDR2 FQGTGA. Here the CDR3 DNA reads TGTGCCAGCAGCTCCGACAGGGGGAAAACTTTCTTT. Its protein product is CASSSDRGKTFF.

This chain links TRBV6-5 with TRBJ1-2; TRBD1 matches 8 bases. J gave up 5 bases and V 6 bases, and 5 bases lay outside the gene matches. The CDR3 runs to 13 residues. The V gene's germline CDR1 is MNHEY and CDR2 SVGAGI. The CDR3 protein is CASRVDRGYGYTF. CDR3 DNA sequence: TGTGCCAGCAGAGTTGACAGGGGTTATGGCTACACCTTC.

The chain carries TRBV7-2 and TRBJ1-2, with a tentative D call TRBD1 (5 bases). V was pared by 5 bases and J by 8 bases, with 15 bases between. The length of the CDR3 is 13 residues. Germline V CDR1 and CDR2: SGHTA, FQGNSA. CDR3 sequence: CASSPVQGRGYTF. CDR3 DNA: TGTGCCAGCAGCCCTGTCCAGGGACGGGGCTACACCTTC.

The rearrangement joins TRBV3-1 (or the pseudogene TRBV3-2) to TRBJ1-3; 8 positions agree with TRBD1. The CDR3 is 15 residues long. CDR1 is LGHDT, CDR2 YNNKEL, per germline (reference sequence). Germline trimming cut 0 bases from V and 3 bases from J; bases unmatched to any gene: 1. The CDR3 spells CASSQDRGLGNTIYF. The CDR3 DNA follows: TGTGCCAGCAGCCAAGACAGGGGGCTTGGAAACACCATATATTTT.

The V and J genes are TRBV4-3 and TRBJ1-2; maybe TRBD1 (6 bases). The V gene lost 1 base and the J gene lost 4 bases, with 16 bases spanning the gap. This CDR3 comprises 16 residues. Germline CDR1 is LGHNA and CDR2 is YSLEER. The CDR3 nucleotides read TGCGCCAGCAGCCAAGGGAAGGGGGGGAACCTCTATGGCTACACCTTC. This encodes CASSQGKGGNLYGYTF.

The rearrangement joins TRBV28 to TRBJ1-5, with D uncertain. Germline assignment: CDR1 MDHEN and CDR2 SYDVKM. The CDR3 sequence is 13 residues long. Between the trimmed V and J ends, which lost 6 bases and 3 bases, there was a span of 9 bases. The CDR3 spells CASRTPLNQPQHF. The CDR3 DNA is TGTGCCAGCAGAACCCCACTCAATCAGCCCCAGCATTTT.

The chain joins TRBV6-1 to TRBJ2-5, with TRBD1 matching 12 bases. The V and J ends lost 3 bases and 4 bases, in that order; junction bases with no gene match: 3. The V gene's germline CDR1 is MNHNS and CDR2 SASEGT. The CDR3 runs to 15 residues. The CDR3 nucleotides are TGTGCCAGCAGTGATCGGGACAGGGGGCGAGAGACCCAGTACTTC. Its translation: CASSDRDRGRETQYF.

This chain uses TRBV3-1 (or the pseudogene TRBV3-2) with TRBJ1-1, with TRBD1 matching over 10 bases. The trim removed 3 bases at V and 9 bases at J, leaving 4 bases unmatched. This CDR3 has 13 amino acids. The V gene's germline CDR1 is LGHDT and CDR2 YNNKEL (reference sequence). This CDR3 is CASSHGQGGKAFF. The DNA of the CDR3 is TGTGCCAGCAGCCACGGACAGGGGGGTAAAGCTTTCTTT.

The chain has TRBV11-3 and TRBJ2-7; 7 bases line up with TRBD1. This CDR3 region has 14 residues. CDR1 and CDR2 from the germline V gene are SGHNT and YENEEA. V shed 2 bases, J shed 8 bases, and the junction held 9 bases outside the gene matches. The DNA of the CDR3 is TGTGCCAGCAGCTTAAGGGACCAGGGGGACCAGCAGTACGTC. The encoded protein is CASSLRDQGDQQYV.

V is TRBV30 and J is TRBJ1-1; D is possibly TRBD1 (5 bases). This CDR3 has 13 amino acids. Trimming left V 0 bases short and J 3 bases short, with 8 bases between. From germline, CDR1 is GTSNPN and CDR2 SVGIG (reference sequence). DNA of the CDR3: TGTGCCTGGAGTGTACGGGGGGACACTGAAGCTTTCTTT. Translated: CAWSVRGDTEAFF. Complete variable domain (other parts from reference TRBV30 and TRBJ1-1): SQTIHQWPATLVQPVGSPLSLECTVEGTSNPNLYWYRQAAGRGLQLLFYSVGIGQISSEVPQNLSASRPQDRQFILSSKKLLLSDSGFYLCAWSVRGDTEAFFGQGTRLTVV.